The 7 T cell receptor beta chains listed next were all sequenced from one sample in a study of shared clonotypes between healthy human individuals. CD45RO-negative, CCR7-positively selected cells formed the naive CD8 fraction, excluding terminally differentiated effector memory CD45RA+ cells. The data were produced by immunoSEQ multiplex PCR, yet TCRdb's version contains in-frame clones alone and is incomplete. The data contain 1.5 million to 2.5 million clones, about 95% of them singletons. Material: naive CD8+ T cells sorted from blood. Receptors were obtained from a man younger than 30 in good health.

The J gene is TRBJ2-7, the V gene TRBV4-1, with D perhaps TRBD2 (6 bases). This CDR3 has 14 residues. V dropped 1 base and J dropped 6 bases, with 13 bases sitting between them. Looked up from germline, CDR1 is MGHRA and CDR2 is YSYEKL. CDR3 DNA sequence: TGCGCCAGCAGCCAAGGGACGGGAGTAGCCGAGCAGTACTTC. Translated, it gives CASSQGTGVAEQYF.

This clone was counted once. In the same sample, other DNA sequences code for this CDR3. The rearrangement uses TRBV7-8 and TRBJ1-5; no reliable D call. The CDR3 contains 12 residues. CDR1 is SGHVS, CDR2 FQNEAQ, per germline. V lost 1 base and J 4 bases, leaving 2 bases between the germline ends. As DNA, the CDR3 is TGTGCCAGCAGCTTAGGAAATCAGCCCCAGCATTTT. It specifies CASSLGNQPQHF. Full variable domain (missing parts from reference TRBV7-8 and TRBJ1-5): GAGVSQSPRYKVAKRGQDVALRCDPISGHVSLFWYQQALGQGPEFLTYFQNEAQLDKSGLPSDRFFAERPEGSVSTLKIQRTQQEDSAVYLCASSLGNQPQHFGDGTRLSIL.

This chain joins TRBV7-3 and TRBJ1-2; D may be TRBD1 (6 bases). The CDR3 length is 14 residues. The V end lost 5 bases, the J end lost 4 bases, and 14 bases lay between the germline ends. Looked up from germline, CDR1 is SGHTA and CDR2 is FQGTGA. This CDR3 is CASSPIGGSYGYTF. CDR3 nucleotides: TGTGCCAGCAGCCCGATAGGGGGGTCCTATGGCTACACCTTC.

The genes are TRBV27 and TRBJ2-1, with D unclear. Germline lookup yields CDR1 MNHEY and CDR2 SMNVEV (reference sequence). The CDR3 is made up of 15 amino acids. V was shortened by 3 bases and J by 5 bases, with 14 bases between the two germline ends. This CDR3 reads CASSFSPNGHNEQFF. CDR3 nucleotides: TGTGCCAGCAGTTTTTCCCCAAACGGGCACAATGAGCAGTTCTTC.

The V gene is TRBV4-1, the J gene TRBJ1-5; unclear D gene. The ends were cut back, 0 bases at V and 0 bases at J, with 9 bases in the middle. The CDR3 is 16 amino acids. Germline CDR1 MGHRA, CDR2 YSYEKL. This chain's CDR3 is CASSQEYTLSNQPQHF. CDR3 nucleotides: TGCGCCAGCAGCCAAGAGTACACGCTTAGCAATCAGCCCCAGCATTTT.

The CDR3 protein is CASSQRGLPYEQYF. In DNA, the CDR3 is TGTGCCAGTAGTCAACGGGGGCTCCCCTACGAGCAGTACTTC. The rearrangement uses TRBV19 and TRBJ2-7, with D possibly being TRBD1 or TRBD2 (6 bases each). The germline CDR1 and CDR2 sequences are LNHDA and SQIVND (reference sequence). This CDR3 contains 14 residues. V lost 5 bases to trimming and J lost 2 bases, with 13 bases between them.

Points on this clone: The CDR3 carries no conserved terminal phenylalanine or tryptophan, so it likely arises from a read error. This chain uses TRBV29-1 with TRBJ1-1; D call uncertain. The CDR3 spans 11 residues. CDR1 SQVTM and CDR2 ANQGSEA come from the germline V gene. V was cut by 4 bases and J by 2 bases, with 5 bases left in between. CDR3: CSVGYNTEAFL. CDR3 nucleotide sequence: TGCAGCGTTGGATACAACACTGAAGCTTTCCTT.